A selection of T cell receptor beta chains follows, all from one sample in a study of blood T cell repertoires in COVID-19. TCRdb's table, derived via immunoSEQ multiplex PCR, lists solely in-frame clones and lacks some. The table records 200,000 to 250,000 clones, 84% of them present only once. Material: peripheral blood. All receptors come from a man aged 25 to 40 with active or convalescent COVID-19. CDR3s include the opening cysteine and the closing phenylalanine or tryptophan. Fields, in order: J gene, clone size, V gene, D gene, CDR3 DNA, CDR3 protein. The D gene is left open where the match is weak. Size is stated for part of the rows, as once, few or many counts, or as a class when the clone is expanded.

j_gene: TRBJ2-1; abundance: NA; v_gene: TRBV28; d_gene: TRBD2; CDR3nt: TGTGCCAGCAGATCCAGGAGCGGGACGGTTGGGAATGAGCAGTTCTTC; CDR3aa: CASRSRSGTVGNEQFF
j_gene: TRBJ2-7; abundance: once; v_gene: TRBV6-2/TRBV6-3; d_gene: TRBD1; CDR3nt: TGTGCCAGCAGTTACTCCGGGACAGGGATATTCGAGCAGTACTTC; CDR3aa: CASSYSGTGIFEQYF
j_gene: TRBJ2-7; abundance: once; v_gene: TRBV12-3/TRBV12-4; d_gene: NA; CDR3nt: TGTGCCAGCAGCGCAAGAGGCGAGCAGTACTTC; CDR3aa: CASSARGEQYF
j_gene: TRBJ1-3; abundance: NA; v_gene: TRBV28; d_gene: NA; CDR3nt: TGTGCCAGCAGTTTAGGGGGGAAGAGCTCTGGAAACACCATATATTTT; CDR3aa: CASSLGGKSSGNTIYF
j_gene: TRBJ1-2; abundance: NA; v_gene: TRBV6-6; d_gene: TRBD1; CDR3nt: TGTGCCAGCAAAACCACAGGGGGAAATGGCTACACCTTC; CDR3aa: CASKTTGGNGYTF
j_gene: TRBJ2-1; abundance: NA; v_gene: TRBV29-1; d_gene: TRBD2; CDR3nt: TGCAGCGTTGAGGGTTCGACTAGCGGGAGGATTCTCTCCTACAATGAGCAGTTCTTC; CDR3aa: CSVEGSTSGRILSYNEQFF
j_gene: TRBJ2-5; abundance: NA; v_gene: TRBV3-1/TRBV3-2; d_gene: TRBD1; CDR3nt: TGTGCCAGCAGTGACAGGGGCCCCAAACAAGAGACCCAGTACTTC; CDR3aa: CASSDRGPKQETQYF
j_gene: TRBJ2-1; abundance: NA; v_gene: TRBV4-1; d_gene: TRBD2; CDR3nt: TGCGCCAGCAGCCAAGCCGTTGCGGCTAGCGGACACAATGAGCAGTTCTTC; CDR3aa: CASSQAVAASGHNEQFF
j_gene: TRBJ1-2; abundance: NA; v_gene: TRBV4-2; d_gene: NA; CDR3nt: TGTGCCAGCAGCCAAGAATTTGGGAGGGCCGCCGTTGGCTACACCTTC; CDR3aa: CASSQEFGRAAVGYTF
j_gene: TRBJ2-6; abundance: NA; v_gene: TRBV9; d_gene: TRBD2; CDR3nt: TGTGCCAGCAGCGGGAGCGGGACACAAGGACTAGCGGGAGCTGGGGCCAACGTCCTGACTTTC; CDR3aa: CASSGSGTQGLAGAGANVLTF
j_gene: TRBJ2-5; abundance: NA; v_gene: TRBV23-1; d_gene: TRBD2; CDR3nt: TGCGCCAGCAGTCAATCAGAGCGGGGGGCTTCCCAAGAGACCCAGTACTTC; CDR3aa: CASSQSERGASQETQYF
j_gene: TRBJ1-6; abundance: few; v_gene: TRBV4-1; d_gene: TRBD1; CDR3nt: TGCGCCAGCAGCCACACAAGGGACAGGGTAGACTCACCCCTCCACTTT; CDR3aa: CASSHTRDRVDSPLHF
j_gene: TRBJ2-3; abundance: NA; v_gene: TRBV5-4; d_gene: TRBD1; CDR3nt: TGTGCCAGCAGACTAAATAGGGACAGGGGAACGCAGTATTTT; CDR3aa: CASRLNRDRGTQYF